This TCR beta chain was recorded in a study of cytomegalovirus exposure and HLA in healthy donors. In this sample, this clone turned up a few times. The PCR made use of 60 Vbeta and 13 Jbeta primers. Method: immunoSEQ multiplex PCR; TCRdb's copy keeps in-frame clones and lacks some. The sample lists roughly 120,000 clones, over 60% occurring once. Trimming removed 4 bases at V and 4 bases at J, with 16 bases between. The CDR3 runs 16 residues. Germline V gene data show CDR1 as MGHRA and CDR2 as YSYEKL. The sample comprised PBMCs. The chain recombines TRBV4-1 with TRBJ1-4, with D perhaps matching TRBD1 (6 bases). The clonotype comes from a human donor in good health. The CDR3 spells CASSRDPTGGNEKLFF. The DNA for the CDR3 is TGCGCCAGCAGCCGAGACCCGACAGGAGGTAATGAAAAACTGTTTTTT.